This paragraph covers one TCR beta chain sequence. Its antigen is as yet unknown. This sample was included in a study of shared clonotypes between healthy human individuals. As for the study in general: Plates per donor: three CD4 naive, three CD4 memory, two CD8 naive, one CD8 memory.

Findings of the study overall: Despite large depth, rarefaction showed incomplete sorted-subset sequencing. Sequencing depth was expected to influence donor clonotype sharing.

This CDR3 spans 15 amino acids. In germline, CDR1 is MNHEY, CDR2 SVGAGI. Trimming cost V 6 bases and J 8 bases, with 20 bases left between them. Clones were read by immunoSEQ multiplex PCR, and TCRdb kept only the in-frame ones, dropping some. Seen here are over a million clones, 97% to 99% observed once, and the top ten hold approximately 0.4%. The source is a man aged 30 to 39 in good health. This chain joins TRBV6-5 and TRBJ2-1; D assignment may be TRBD1 or TRBD2 (5 bases each). What was sequenced was naive CD4+ T cells sorted from blood. Subset reported: CD45RA+ positively selected. DNA for the CDR3: TGTGCCAGCAGGAAAGAATGGGACGCACGGGATGAGCAGTTCTTC. As protein: CASRKEWDARDEQFF.